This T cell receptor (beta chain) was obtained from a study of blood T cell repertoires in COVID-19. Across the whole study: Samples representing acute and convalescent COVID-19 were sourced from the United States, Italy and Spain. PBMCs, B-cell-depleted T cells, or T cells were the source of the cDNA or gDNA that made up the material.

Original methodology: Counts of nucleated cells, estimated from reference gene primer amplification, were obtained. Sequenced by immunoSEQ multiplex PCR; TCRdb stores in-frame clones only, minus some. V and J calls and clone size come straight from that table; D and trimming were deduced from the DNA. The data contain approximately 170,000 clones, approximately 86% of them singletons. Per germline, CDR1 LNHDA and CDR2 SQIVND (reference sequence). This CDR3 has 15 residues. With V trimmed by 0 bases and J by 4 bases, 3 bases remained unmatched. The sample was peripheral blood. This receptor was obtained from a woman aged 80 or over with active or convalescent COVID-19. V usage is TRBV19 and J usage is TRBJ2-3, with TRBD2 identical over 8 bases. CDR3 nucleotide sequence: TGTGCCAGTAGTATAGATGGACTAGCATCAGATACGCAGTATTTT. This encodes CASSIDGLASDTQYF.